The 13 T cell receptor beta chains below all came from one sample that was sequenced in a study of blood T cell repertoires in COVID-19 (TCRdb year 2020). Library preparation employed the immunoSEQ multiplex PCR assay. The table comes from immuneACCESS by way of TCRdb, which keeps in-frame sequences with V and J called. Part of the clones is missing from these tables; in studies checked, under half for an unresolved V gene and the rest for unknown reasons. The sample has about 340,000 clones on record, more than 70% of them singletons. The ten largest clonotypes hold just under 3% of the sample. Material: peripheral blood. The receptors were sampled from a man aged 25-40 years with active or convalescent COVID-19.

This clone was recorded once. CDR3 nucleotides: TGTGCCAGCAGCTCGCGGACTAGCGGGAGGACTAGCACAGATACGCAGTATTTT. Protein: CASSSRTSGRTSTDTQYF. The V and J genes are TRBV7-2 and TRBJ2-3; 14 positions agree with TRBD2. V dropped 4 bases and J dropped 0; count of bases not matched to a gene: 6. The length of the CDR3 is 18 residues. Germline CDR1 reads SGHTA; CDR2 reads FQGNSA.

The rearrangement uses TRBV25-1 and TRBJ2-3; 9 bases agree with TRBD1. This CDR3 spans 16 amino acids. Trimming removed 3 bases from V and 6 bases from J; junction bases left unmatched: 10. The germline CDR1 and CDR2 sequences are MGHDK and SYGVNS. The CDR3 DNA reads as TGTGCCAGCAGTGATGGTTTTAGACAGGGGGAGGATACGCAGTATTTT. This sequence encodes CASSDGFRQGEDTQYF.

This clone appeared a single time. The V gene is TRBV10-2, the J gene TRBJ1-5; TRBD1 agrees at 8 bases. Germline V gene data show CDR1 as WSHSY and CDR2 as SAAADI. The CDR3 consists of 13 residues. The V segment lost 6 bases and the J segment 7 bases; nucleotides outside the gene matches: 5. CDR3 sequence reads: CASRDGTGQPQHF. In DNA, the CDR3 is TGCGCCAGCAGGGATGGGACAGGACAGCCCCAGCATTTT.

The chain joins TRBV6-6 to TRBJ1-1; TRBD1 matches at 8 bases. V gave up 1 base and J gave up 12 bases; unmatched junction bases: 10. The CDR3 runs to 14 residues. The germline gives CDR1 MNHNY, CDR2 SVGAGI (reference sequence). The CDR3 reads CASSYLTTGDQSFF. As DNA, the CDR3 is TGTGCCAGCAGTTACTTAACGACAGGGGACCAGTCTTTCTTT.

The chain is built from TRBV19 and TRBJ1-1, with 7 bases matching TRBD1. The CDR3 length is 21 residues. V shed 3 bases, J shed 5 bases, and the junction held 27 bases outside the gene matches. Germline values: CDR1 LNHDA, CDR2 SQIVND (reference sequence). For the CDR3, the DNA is TGTGCCAGTAGTATTGTCGTTGGTCAGGGGGGTCTCACAGTTCGTGGGACTGAAGCTTTCTTT. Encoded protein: CASSIVVGQGGLTVRGTEAFF. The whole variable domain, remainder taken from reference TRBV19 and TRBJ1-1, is DGGITQSPKYLFRKEGQNVTLSCEQNLNHDAMYWYRQDPGQGLRLIYYSQIVNDFQKGDIAEGYSVSREKKESFPLTVTSAQKNPTAFYLCASSIVVGQGGLTVRGTEAFFGQGTRLTVV.

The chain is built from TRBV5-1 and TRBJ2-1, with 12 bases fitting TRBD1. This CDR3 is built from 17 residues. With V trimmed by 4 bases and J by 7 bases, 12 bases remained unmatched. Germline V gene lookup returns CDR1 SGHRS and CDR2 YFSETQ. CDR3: CASSPEGGTGGRNEQFF. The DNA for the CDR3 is TGCGCCAGCAGCCCCGAGGGGGGGACAGGGGGCAGGAATGAGCAGTTCTTC.

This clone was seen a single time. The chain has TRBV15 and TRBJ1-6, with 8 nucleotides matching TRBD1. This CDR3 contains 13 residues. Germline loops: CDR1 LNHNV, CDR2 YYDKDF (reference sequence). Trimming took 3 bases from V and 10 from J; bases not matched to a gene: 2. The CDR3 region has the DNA TGTGCCACCAGCAGGGACAGGGACTCACCCCTCCACTTT. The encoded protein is CATSRDRDSPLHF.

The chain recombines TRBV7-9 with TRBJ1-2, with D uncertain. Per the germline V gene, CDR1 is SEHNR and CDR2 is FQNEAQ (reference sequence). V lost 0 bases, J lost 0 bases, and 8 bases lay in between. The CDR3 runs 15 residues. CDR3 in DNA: TGTGCCAGCAGCTTAGCGCGGAGCCCTAACTATGGCTACACCTTC. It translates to CASSLARSPNYGYTF.

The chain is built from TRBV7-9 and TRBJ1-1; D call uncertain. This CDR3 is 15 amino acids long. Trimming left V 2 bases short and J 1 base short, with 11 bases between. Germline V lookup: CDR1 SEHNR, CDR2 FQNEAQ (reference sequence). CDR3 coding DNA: TGTGCCAGCAGCTTACGTTCCCCGAGGAACACTGAAGCTTTCTTT. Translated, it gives CASSLRSPRNTEAFF.

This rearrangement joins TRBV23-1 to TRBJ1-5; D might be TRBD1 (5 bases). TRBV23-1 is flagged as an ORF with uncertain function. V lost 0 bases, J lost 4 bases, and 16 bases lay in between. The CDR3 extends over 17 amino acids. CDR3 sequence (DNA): TGCGCCAGCAGTCAATCGGTTAAGGGGATGGCGAATCAGCCCCAGCATTTT. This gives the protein CASSQSVKGMANQPQHF.

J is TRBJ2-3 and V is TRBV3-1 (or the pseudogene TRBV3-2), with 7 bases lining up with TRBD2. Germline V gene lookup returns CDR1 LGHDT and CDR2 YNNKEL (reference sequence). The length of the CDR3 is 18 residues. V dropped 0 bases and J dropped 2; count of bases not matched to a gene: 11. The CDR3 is CASSQDLKASGYTDTQYF. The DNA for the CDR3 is TGTGCCAGCAGCCAAGATCTTAAGGCTAGCGGATACACAGATACGCAGTATTTT.

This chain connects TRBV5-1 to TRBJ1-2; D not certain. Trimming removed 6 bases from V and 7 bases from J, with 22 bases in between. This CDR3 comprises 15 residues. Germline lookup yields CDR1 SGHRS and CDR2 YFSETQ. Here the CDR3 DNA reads TGCGCCAGCAAAGTTATCAGCTCTGAGGAGCGTGGCTACACCTTC. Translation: CASKVISSEERGYTF.

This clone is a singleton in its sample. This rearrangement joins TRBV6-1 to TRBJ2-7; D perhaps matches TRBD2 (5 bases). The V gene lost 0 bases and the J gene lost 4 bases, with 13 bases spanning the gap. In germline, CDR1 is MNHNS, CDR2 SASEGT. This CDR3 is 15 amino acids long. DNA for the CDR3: TGTGCCAGCAGTGAAGCGCCCGGGGTAGCATACGAGCAGTACTTC. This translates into CASSEAPGVAYEQYF.